The 2 T cell receptor beta chains given below trace back to one sample, sequenced in a study of memory CD4+ T cells and cytomegalovirus serostatus (dated by TCRdb to between 2018 and 2021). The library came from the immunoSEQ multiplex PCR assay. TCRdb took this table from immuneACCESS and kept in-frame rearrangements with V and J called. Such tables lack part of the clones; where checked against another copy, unresolved V genes explain under half of the gap, and the rest is unexplained. In this sample the table shows 46,000 or so clones, around 82% of which occur a single time. The ten largest clonotypes hold around 0.94% of the sample. A FACSAria II was used to sort memory CD4+ T cells, defined as single viable CD3+CD4+CD8-CD45RO+ cells. The source material was memory CD4+ T cells from blood. All receptors come from an adult in good health and CMV-seronegative.

A few counts support this clone. This rearrangement joins TRBV7-2 to TRBJ1-1, with D possibly TRBD1 on 5 matching bases. The V end lost 4 bases, the J end lost 4 bases, and 10 bases lay between the germline ends. In germline, CDR1 is SGHTA, CDR2 FQGNSA. The CDR3 is 13 residues long. The CDR3 nucleotides read TGTGCCAGCAGCTACTCAGGGATCACTGAAGCTTTCTTT. Amino acids: CASSYSGITEAFF.

The chain uses TRBV5-6 and TRBJ1-1; 10 bases agree with TRBD1. Germline V gene sequence: CDR1 SGHDT, CDR2 YYEEEE. V lost 4 bases, J lost 0 bases, and 6 bases stayed unmatched. CDR3 size: 16 residues. The CDR3 here is CASSGDRGRLNTEAFF. CDR3 sequence (DNA): TGTGCCAGCAGCGGAGACAGGGGGCGGCTGAACACTGAAGCTTTCTTT.